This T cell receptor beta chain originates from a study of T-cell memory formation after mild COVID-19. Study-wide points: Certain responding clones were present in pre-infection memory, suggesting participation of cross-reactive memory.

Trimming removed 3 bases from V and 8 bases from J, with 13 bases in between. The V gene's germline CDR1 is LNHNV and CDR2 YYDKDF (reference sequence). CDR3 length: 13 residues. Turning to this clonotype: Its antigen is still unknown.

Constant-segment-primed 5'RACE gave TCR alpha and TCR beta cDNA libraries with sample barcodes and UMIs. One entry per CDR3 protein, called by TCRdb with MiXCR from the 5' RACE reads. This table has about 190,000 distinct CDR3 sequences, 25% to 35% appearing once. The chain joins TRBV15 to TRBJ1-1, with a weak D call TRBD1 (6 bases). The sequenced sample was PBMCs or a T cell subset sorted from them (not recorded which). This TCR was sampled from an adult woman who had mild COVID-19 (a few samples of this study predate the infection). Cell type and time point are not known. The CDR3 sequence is CATSRRGGGEAFF. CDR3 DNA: TGTGCCACCAGCAGGAGAGGGGGGGGCGAAGCTTTCTTT.